These 5 T cell receptor beta chains were all obtained from the same sample, sequenced in a study of blood T cell repertoires in COVID-19. Repertoires were generated with immunoSEQ multiplex PCR, while TCRdb's copy carries only in-frame clones and drops some. The sample holds approximately 150,000 clones, 70% to 90% seen once. Sequencing was carried out using peripheral blood. These receptors all stem from a human donor in a cohort sampled during active COVID-19.

The chain links TRBV19 to TRBJ2-1; perhaps TRBD1 as D (5 bases). The CDR3 sequence is 16 residues long. V lost 5 bases and J 0 bases, leaving 14 bases between the germline ends. Germline-derived CDR1 and CDR2 are LNHDA and SQIVND (reference sequence). In nucleotides, the CDR3 is TGTGCCAGTAGTCCCTGGGGCTCTTTCTCCTACAATGAGCAGTTCTTC. This encodes CASSPWGSFSYNEQFF. The whole variable domain, filled in from reference TRBV19 and TRBJ2-1, reads DGGITQSPKYLFRKEGQNVTLSCEQNLNHDAMYWYRQDPGQGLRLIYYSQIVNDFQKGDIAEGYSVSREKKESFPLTVTSAQKNPTAFYLCASSPWGSFSYNEQFFGPGTRLTVL.

This clone has a handful of counts. This chain links TRBV6-2 or TRBV6-3 with TRBJ2-7; the D is unclear. The germline CDR1 and CDR2 sequences are MNHEY and SVGEGT. CDR3 size: 16 residues. V was trimmed by 6 bases and J by 3 bases, leaving 21 bases between them. The CDR3 protein is CASSWQAYRQSYEQYF. The CDR3, as DNA: TGTGCCAGCAGCTGGCAGGCATATAGACAAAGCTACGAGCAGTACTTC.

The rearrangement joins TRBV2 to TRBJ2-3; perhaps TRBD2 as D (5 bases). CDR3 length equals 14 residues. Germline V gene lookup returns CDR1 SNHLY and CDR2 FYNNEI. Trimming shortened V by 4 bases and J by 1 base, and 9 bases separated the two germline ends. The CDR3 DNA is TGTGCCAGCAGTGGCGACTACCGCACAGATACGCAGTATTTT. Amino acid sequence: CASSGDYRTDTQYF. The complete variable domain, with remaining parts taken from reference TRBV2 and TRBJ2-3, reads EPEVTQTPSHQVTQMGQEVILRCVPISNHLYFYWYRQILGQKVEFLVSFYNNEISEKSEIFDDQFSVERPDGSNFTLKIRSTKLEDSAMYFCASSGDYRTDTQYFGPGTRLTVL.

The CDR3 nucleotides are TGTGCCAGCACCTCGGGTAGTAGCGGGGCATACAATGAGCAGTTCTTC. Amino acids: CASTSGSSGAYNEQFF. The V gene is TRBV21-1, the J gene TRBJ2-1; whether TRBD2, the table's D call, matches the DNA was not checked. TRBV21-1 corresponds to a pseudogene. This CDR3 contains 16 residues.

The V call is TRBV7-2, the J call TRBJ2-7; no definite D call. Deletions cut 5 bases from V and 7 bases from J, with 12 bases between. The CDR3 has 12 amino acids. The V gene's germline CDR1 is SGHTA and CDR2 FQGNSA. This chain's CDR3 is CASSPSPREQYF. The CDR3, as DNA: TGTGCCAGCAGCCCAAGCCCGCGGGAGCAGTACTTC.